These 32 T cell receptor beta chains originate from one sample sequenced in a study of blood T cell repertoires in COVID-19. Measured with immunoSEQ multiplex PCR; TCRdb has only the in-frame clones, and not every one. The table records about 54,000 clones, 75% to 95% of them present only once. The sample taken for sequencing was peripheral blood. The source is a woman aged 40 to 50 with active COVID-19.

The chain couples TRBV6-5 to TRBJ2-7, with 7 bases that match TRBD2. V shed 3 bases, J shed 5 bases, and the junction held 10 bases outside the gene matches. The germline CDR1 and CDR2 sequences are MNHEY and SVGAGI. This CDR3 is built from 15 residues. DNA for the CDR3: TGTGCCAGCAGTTATGGAAAGCGGGGACCGGACGAGCAGTACTTC. As protein: CASSYGKRGPDEQYF.

This clone was counted once. The chain links TRBV2 to TRBJ1-5, with no clear D. Germline V CDR1 and CDR2: SNHLY, FYNNEI. CDR3 length: 13 residues. With 6 bases removed from V and 0 bases from J, the gap between germline ends came to 6 bases. CDR3 amino acids: CASSQYSNQPQHF. The CDR3 DNA follows: TGTGCCAGCAGCCAGTATAGCAATCAGCCCCAGCATTTT.

The rearrangement joins TRBV19 to TRBJ1-5; perhaps TRBD1 as D (6 bases). The V gene's germline CDR1 is LNHDA and CDR2 SQIVND (reference sequence). V lost 8 bases to trimming and J lost 7 bases, with 15 bases between them. CDR3 length: 13 residues. CDR3 protein: CASREGVWQPQHF. The DNA for the CDR3 is TGTGCCAGTCGAGAGGGGGTTTGGCAGCCCCAGCATTTT.

This clone appeared a single time. J is TRBJ1-5 and V is TRBV27, with 8 bases identical to TRBD1. The V gene end was trimmed by 5 bases and the J gene end by 5 bases; junction bases not matched to a gene: 5. CDR1 and CDR2 (germline): MNHEY, SMNVEV (reference sequence). The CDR3 sequence is 14 residues long. CDR3 coding DNA: TGTGCCAGCAGTCTCGGGACAGGCTATCAGCCCCAGCATTTT. Encoded protein: CASSLGTGYQPQHF.

The rearrangement uses TRBV11-3 and TRBJ1-2; 10 bases fit TRBD1. The V gene's germline CDR1 is SGHNT and CDR2 YENEEA. Trimming at V came to 0 bases and at J to 7 bases, leaving 5 bases not matched to a gene. This CDR3 spans 15 amino acids. In nucleotides, the CDR3 is TGTGCCAGCAGCTTAGATGGGACAGGGGTCGCTGGCTACACCTTC. Translated: CASSLDGTGVAGYTF.

This clone was found once. The chain couples TRBV21-1 to TRBJ1-4; the D call of TRBD1 is as the table states it, not checked on the DNA. TRBV21-1 is assigned pseudogene status. The CDR3 contains 15 residues. CDR3 protein: CASSKGRDRGEKLFF. Here the CDR3 DNA reads TGTGCCAGCAGCAAAGGTCGGGACAGGGGGGAAAAACTGTTTTTT.

The chain combines TRBV30 with TRBJ1-2; D remains unclear. Trimming pared 2 bases from V and 14 bases from J, leaving 15 bases between. CDR3 size: 11 residues. From germline, CDR1 is GTSNPN and CDR2 SVGIG (reference sequence). The CDR3 nucleotides are TGTGCCTGGAGTCCGACGGTGGGGAGAACCTTC. Protein sequence: CAWSPTVGRTF. Drawing the rest from reference TRBV30 and TRBJ1-2, the complete variable domain is SQTIHQWPATLVQPVGSPLSLECTVEGTSNPNLYWYRQAAGRGLQLLFYSVGIGQISSEVPQNLSASRPQDRQFILSSKKLLLSDSGFYLCAWSPTVGRTFGSGTRLTVV.

The chain recombines TRBV18 with TRBJ2-7, with D possibly TRBD2 on 7 matching bases. Germline loops: CDR1 KGHSH, CDR2 LQKENI. The CDR3 length is 15 residues. The V end was cut by 3 bases, the J end by 3 bases, with 15 bases between. The CDR3: CASSPKWGGDYEQYF. CDR3 coding DNA: TGTGCCAGCTCACCTAAGTGGGGGGGCGACTACGAGCAGTACTTC.

The chain links TRBV5-4 to TRBJ1-2; 7 nucleotides match TRBD1. The germline gives CDR1 SGHNT, CDR2 YYREEE (reference sequence). The CDR3 spans 17 residues. The V and J ends lost 4 bases and 0 bases, in that order; junction bases with no gene match: 12. CDR3 region: CASSRGQSNDPNYGYTF. In DNA, the CDR3 is TGTGCCAGCAGCCGGGGACAGAGTAACGATCCTAACTATGGCTACACCTTC.

This clone has a handful of counts. The rearrangement joins TRBV3-1 (or the pseudogene TRBV3-2) to TRBJ1-5; 7 bases fit TRBD1. CDR3 length equals 16 residues. Germline V gene lookup returns CDR1 LGHDT and CDR2 YNNKEL (reference sequence). V was clipped by 0 bases and J by 6 bases; unmatched bases: 8. CDR3: CASSQDLTGLGQPQHF. The CDR3 DNA is TGTGCCAGCAGCCAAGACCTGACAGGGCTCGGTCAGCCCCAGCATTTT.

V and J are TRBV5-3 and TRBJ2-5; D remains unclear. TRBV5-3 is sorted into the ORF group, with uncertain function. The CDR3 extends over 11 amino acids. The CDR3 DNA reads as TGTGCGTCGTACGAACGGGAGACCCAGTACTTC. This codes for CASYERETQYF.

V gene TRBV3-1 (or the pseudogene TRBV3-2) combines with J gene TRBJ1-5; weak D call: TRBD1 (5 bases). V was shortened by 0 bases and J by 5 bases, with 23 bases between the two germline ends. Germline CDR1 LGHDT, CDR2 YNNKEL (reference sequence). The CDR3 totals 19 residues. Here the CDR3 reads CASSQDPGGVGRSDQPQHF. As DNA, the CDR3 is TGTGCCAGCAGCCAAGATCCGGGGGGGGTCGGAAGATCGGATCAGCCCCAGCATTTT.

This sequence joins TRBV25-1 and TRBJ1-1, with 7 bases identical to TRBD1. CDR3 length equals 11 residues. With 3 bases clipped from V and 10 bases from J, the junction kept 2 bases outside the gene matches. Germline loops: CDR1 MGHDK, CDR2 SYGVNS. CDR3 amino acids: CASSETGRAFF. The CDR3 DNA reads TGTGCCAGCAGTGAGACAGGGAGAGCTTTCTTT.

The rearrangement uses TRBV2 and TRBJ1-1, with 9 bases identical to TRBD1. The CDR3 contains 13 residues. V shed 6 bases and J 3 bases; nucleotides not matched to a gene: 2. Germline V CDR1 and CDR2: SNHLY, FYNNEI. CDR3 in amino acids: CASRQGADTEAFF. The CDR3 region has the DNA TGTGCCAGCAGACAGGGGGCGGACACTGAAGCTTTCTTT.

Turning to this clone: Additional DNA sequences in this sample encode the identical CDR3. V is TRBV5-1 and J is TRBJ1-1, with D perhaps TRBD1 (6 bases). The CDR3 length is 14 residues. The V and J ends lost 2 bases and 0 bases respectively, with 8 bases between them. Germline V CDR1 and CDR2: SGHRS, YFSETQ. The CDR3 DNA reads as TGCGCCAGCAGCTTAGGGGGACTGAACACTGAAGCTTTCTTT. This encodes CASSLGGLNTEAFF.

This clone was counted once. V and J are TRBV4-1 and TRBJ1-4; D is possibly TRBD1 (6 bases). This CDR3 has 14 residues. V was clipped by 4 bases and J by 5 bases, with 11 bases between them. Per the germline V gene, CDR1 is MGHRA and CDR2 is YSYEKL. The CDR3 protein is CASSLTGKNEKLFF. As DNA, the CDR3 is TGCGCCAGCAGCCTCACAGGGAAAAATGAAAAACTGTTTTTT.

The chain is built from TRBV11-3 and TRBJ2-7, with D possibly TRBD2 on 6 matching bases. The germline V gene has CDR1 SGHNT and CDR2 YENEEA. V lost 4 bases to trimming and J lost 4 bases, with 8 bases between them. The CDR3 is 12 amino acids. CDR3 nucleotide sequence: TGTGCCAGCAGCTCGGGGGTTTACGAGCAGTACTTC. Amino acids: CASSSGVYEQYF.

This chain uses TRBV5-6 with TRBJ2-1; TRBD2 is a possible D gene (6 bases). With 0 bases removed from V and 8 bases from J, the gap between germline ends came to 15 bases. This CDR3 is 15 amino acids long. Germline CDR1 SGHDT, CDR2 YYEEEE. CDR3 sequence reads: CASSLGSPGVYEQFF. The CDR3 region has the DNA TGTGCCAGCAGCTTGGGATCCCCGGGGGTCTATGAGCAGTTCTTC.

The chain has TRBV7-2 and TRBJ2-3; possible D gene TRBD1, 6 bases. V gave up 6 bases and J gave up 8 bases, with 18 bases separating them. This CDR3 contains 14 residues. Germline CDR1 reads SGHTA; CDR2 reads FQGNSA. The CDR3 loop is CASRTGRAGGTQYF. The CDR3 DNA follows: TGTGCCAGCAGGACAGGTCGGGCTGGGGGTACGCAGTATTTT.

The V gene is TRBV29-1, the J gene TRBJ1-2; 10 nucleotides align to TRBD1. Looked up from germline, CDR1 is SQVTM and CDR2 is ANQGSEA. CDR3 length equals 13 residues. With 6 bases clipped from V and 8 bases from J, the junction kept 9 bases outside the gene matches. CDR3 sequence (DNA): TGCAGCGTAGGACAGGGGGACAGGTTGGGCTACACCTTC. Its translation: CSVGQGDRLGYTF.

The chain joins TRBV7-2 to TRBJ2-5, with 9 bases matching TRBD1. Germline V gene lookup returns CDR1 SGHTA and CDR2 FQGNSA. The CDR3 length is 15 residues. V shed 1 base and J 2 bases; nucleotides not matched to a gene: 2. This CDR3 reads CASSLGTGVQETQYF. Written as DNA, the CDR3 is TGTGCCAGCAGCTTAGGGACAGGGGTTCAAGAGACCCAGTACTTC.

As to this clone: Other DNA sequences of this sample code for an identical CDR3. The J gene is TRBJ2-3, the V gene TRBV9; D possibly corresponds to TRBD1 (5 bases). V shed 2 bases and J shed 1 base, with 8 bases lying between them. Germline-derived CDR1 and CDR2 are SGDLS and YYNGEE. This CDR3 region has 14 residues. The DNA of the CDR3 is TGTGCCAGCAGCGTGGGGCGCGGCACAGATACGCAGTATTTT. It yields the protein CASSVGRGTDTQYF.

V usage is TRBV12-3 or TRBV12-4 and J usage is TRBJ2-2; the D is unclear. This CDR3 is built from 12 residues. V was shortened by 8 bases and J by 7 bases, with 11 bases between the two germline ends. The CDR3 here is CASVIVDGELFF. CDR3 DNA sequence: TGTGCCAGCGTCATAGTTGACGGGGAGCTGTTTTTT.

The chain employs TRBV6-4 and TRBJ1-5; 7 bases are shared with TRBD1. CDR1 and CDR2 from the germline V gene are MRHNA and SNTAGT. The CDR3 totals 16 residues. V lost 0 bases to trimming and J lost 4 bases; unmatched junction nucleotides: 6. CDR3 in amino acids: CASSDSRQGVNQPQHF. For the CDR3, the DNA is TGTGCCAGCAGTGACTCGAGACAGGGCGTTAATCAGCCCCAGCATTTT.

This chain uses TRBV4-1 with TRBJ2-1; no clear D gene. The CDR3 sequence is 14 residues long. V dropped 5 bases and J dropped 0 bases, with 8 bases sitting between them. Germline CDR1 reads MGHRA; CDR2 reads YSYEKL. The CDR3, as DNA: TGCGCCAGCAGCATCTCCTCCTCCTACAATGAGCAGTTCTTC. As protein: CASSISSSYNEQFF.

Written as DNA, the CDR3 is TGTGCCAGCAGCCAAGGGAGCTTGGACACCCGTCAGCCCCAGCATTTT. Amino acids: CASSQGSLDTRQPQHF. J is TRBJ1-5 and V is TRBV3-1 (or the pseudogene TRBV3-2); a possible D gene is TRBD1 (5 bases). V was clipped by 1 base and J by 6 bases, with 16 bases between them. The CDR3 is 16 amino acids. CDR1 LGHDT and CDR2 YNNKEL come from the germline V gene (reference sequence).

The chain links TRBV11-2 to TRBJ1-1; weak D call: TRBD1 (5 bases). CDR3 length: 14 amino acids. Germline CDR1 is SGHAT and CDR2 is FQNNGV. The germline V and J ends were trimmed by 0 bases and 8 bases, with 13 bases remaining between them. The CDR3 loop is CASSLDPRGREAFF. The CDR3 DNA follows: TGTGCCAGCAGCTTAGATCCGCGGGGACGGGAAGCTTTCTTT. Full variable domain (remainder filled in from reference TRBV11-2 and TRBJ1-1): EAGVAQSPRYKIIEKRQSVAFWCNPISGHATLYWYQQILGQGPKLLIQFQNNGVVDDSQLPKDRFSAERLKGVDSTLKIQPAKLEDSAVYLCASSLDPRGREAFFGQGTRLTVV.

V usage is TRBV5-1 and J usage is TRBJ2-3; 10 positions agree with TRBD2. With 0 bases clipped from V and 0 bases from J, the junction kept 4 bases outside the gene matches. CDR3 length: 17 amino acids. Germline V gene lookup returns CDR1 SGHRS and CDR2 YFSETQ. The CDR3 loop is CASSLGAGGPSTDTQYF. The DNA for the CDR3 is TGCGCCAGCAGCTTGGGAGCGGGGGGGCCTAGCACAGATACGCAGTATTTT.

This clone has a single count. V is TRBV18 and J is TRBJ2-1; 10 bases match TRBD1. J was trimmed by 2 bases and V by 6 bases; bases with no gene match: 16. Per the germline V gene, CDR1 is KGHSH and CDR2 is LQKENI. The CDR3 contains 19 residues. CDR3 bases: TGTGCCAGCTCCCCCGGGACAGGGGCCCGGGGAGGGGCCTACAATGAGCAGTTCTTC. It codes for CASSPGTGARGGAYNEQFF.

Only one count was recorded for this clone. V and J are TRBV5-8 and TRBJ2-5; weak D call: TRBD2 (5 bases). The CDR3 runs to 15 residues. V lost 4 bases and J lost 0, with 13 bases in between. Germline assignment: CDR1 SGHTS and CDR2 YDEGEE. CDR3 sequence: CASSHQSGYQETQYF. The CDR3, as DNA: TGTGCCAGCAGCCATCAGTCGGGGTACCAAGAGACCCAGTACTTC. The full variable domain, its missing parts supplied by reference TRBV5-8 and TRBJ2-5, is EAGVTQSPTHLIKTRGQQATLRCSPISGHTSVYWYQQALGLGLQFLLWYDEGEERNRGNFPPRFSGRQFPNYSSELNVNALELEDSALYLCASSHQSGYQETQYFGPGTRLLVL.

The chain carries TRBV2 and TRBJ2-5; TRBD2 might be the D (7 bases). Germline V gene data show CDR1 as SNHLY and CDR2 as FYNNEI. The CDR3 loop spans 14 amino acids. The V gene lost 8 bases and the J gene lost 5 bases, with 18 bases spanning the gap. The CDR3 DNA sequence: TGTGCCAGCCTGTCCGGAGGGGGGGACGAGACCCAGTACTTC. It specifies CASLSGGGDETQYF.

This rearrangement joins TRBV7-8 to TRBJ2-1; no definite D call. The CDR3 length is 18 residues. Per germline, CDR1 SGHVS and CDR2 FQNEAQ. V lost 3 bases to trimming and J lost 7 bases, with 25 bases between them. The DNA of the CDR3 is TGTGCCAGCAGCTTGGGTTTGGTCGACTCACCCAAGGCGAATGAGCAGTTCTTC. Its translation is CASSLGLVDSPKANEQFF.